Below, 2 T cell receptor beta chains from the same sample are listed, as sequenced in a study of response to subunit inactivated influenza vaccine. One entry per CDR3 protein, called by TCRdb with MiXCR from the RT-PCR reads. The sample has 500,000 or so distinct CDR3 sequences, 16% seen once; the top ten hold 3%. The source material was CD4+ T cells sorted from PBMCs, sampled less than 30 months after vaccination. Every receptor here comes from a man between 50 and 69 years old who received an inactivated influenza vaccine.

The chain recombines TRBV10-3 with TRBJ2-2; 12 bases line up with TRBD2. From germline, CDR1 is ENHRY and CDR2 SYGVKD. V dropped 4 bases and J dropped 3; count of bases not matched to a gene: 0. The length of the CDR3 is 15 residues. CDR3 sequence reads: CAISGLAGDTGELFF. DNA for the CDR3: TGTGCCATCAGTGGACTAGCGGGAGACACCGGGGAGCTGTTTTTT.

CDR3 residues: CASTMGTGKTDTQYF. In nucleotides, the CDR3 is TGTGCCAGCACCATGGGGACAGGGAAAACAGATACGCAGTATTTT. V usage is TRBV12-3 or TRBV12-4 and J usage is TRBJ2-3; TRBD1 aligns across 9 bases. The ends lost 7 bases at V and 3 bases at J; junction bases unmatched: 8. CDR3 length: 15 amino acids.